One T cell receptor beta chain is described in this entry. The data are from a study of blood T cell repertoires in COVID-19. With 3 bases removed from V and 1 base from J, the gap between germline ends came to 9 bases. The CDR3 totals 14 residues. CDR1 is MNHEY, CDR2 SMNVEV, per germline (reference sequence). The table came from immunoSEQ multiplex PCR; TCRdb's copy has only in-frame clones and leaves some out. The profile shows around 200,000 clones, roughly 90% of them singletons. The chain employs TRBV27 and TRBJ1-2; maybe TRBD1 (5 bases). The clonotype originates from a woman in her 40s with acute COVID-19. Sequencing was performed on PBMCs or T cells enriched from blood (not recorded which). The CDR3 DNA is TGTGCCAGCAGTTTTCGGCAGGGTAACTATGGCTACACCTTC. Translation gives CASSFRQGNYGYTF.